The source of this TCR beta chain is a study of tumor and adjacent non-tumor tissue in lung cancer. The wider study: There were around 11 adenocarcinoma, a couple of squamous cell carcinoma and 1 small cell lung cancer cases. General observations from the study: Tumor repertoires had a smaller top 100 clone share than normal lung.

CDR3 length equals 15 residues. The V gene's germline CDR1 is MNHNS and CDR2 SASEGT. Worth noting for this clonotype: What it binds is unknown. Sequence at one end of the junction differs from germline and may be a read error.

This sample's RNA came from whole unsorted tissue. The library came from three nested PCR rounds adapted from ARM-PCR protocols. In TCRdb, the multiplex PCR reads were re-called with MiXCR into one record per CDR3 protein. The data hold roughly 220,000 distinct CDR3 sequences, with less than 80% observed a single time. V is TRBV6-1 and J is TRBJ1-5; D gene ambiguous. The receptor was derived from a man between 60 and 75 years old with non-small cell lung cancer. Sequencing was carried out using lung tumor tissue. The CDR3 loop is CASSEAGSWNQPQHF. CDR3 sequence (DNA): TGTGCCAGCAGTGAAGCCGGCAGCTGGAATCAGCCCCAGCATTTC.